Here is one T cell receptor (beta chain) with its context. With a much larger clone just one base away, this may be a read error. Other DNA sequences in this specimen translate into the identical CDR3. The data were obtained in a study of shared clonotypes between healthy human individuals. A deep-level run was used for the assay. TCRdb keeps only in-frame clones here, not all; method: immunoSEQ multiplex PCR. The table records hundreds of thousands of clones, 70% to 80% of them present only once. CDR1 is GTSNPN, CDR2 SVGIG, per germline (reference sequence). The V end lost 3 bases, the J end lost 2 bases, and 16 bases lay between the germline ends. This CDR3 is 15 amino acids long.

This rearrangement joins TRBV30 to TRBJ1-2; a weak D match, TRBD1 (6 bases). Material: PBMCs. The origin of this receptor is a woman in her thirties or forties in good health. Some clones in this sample may be carry-over from other donors' samples. The CDR3 loop is CAWSRLRDTNYGYTF. Here the CDR3 DNA reads TGTGCCTGGAGCCGCTTGCGGGACACCAACTATGGCTACACCTTC.